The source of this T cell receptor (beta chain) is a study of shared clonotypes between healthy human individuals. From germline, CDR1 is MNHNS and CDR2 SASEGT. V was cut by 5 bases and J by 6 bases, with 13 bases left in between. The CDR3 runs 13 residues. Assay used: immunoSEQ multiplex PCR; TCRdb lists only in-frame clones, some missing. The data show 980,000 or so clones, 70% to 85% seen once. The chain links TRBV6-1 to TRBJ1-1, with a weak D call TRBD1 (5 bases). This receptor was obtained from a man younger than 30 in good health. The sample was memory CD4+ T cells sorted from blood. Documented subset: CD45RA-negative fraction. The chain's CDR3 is CASSSWTRAEAFF. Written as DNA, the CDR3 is TGTGCCAGCAGTTCTTGGACAAGGGCTGAAGCTTTCTTT.